Below, one TCR beta chain is given with its context. The repertoire was sequenced with immunoSEQ multiplex PCR; TCRdb's copy has only in-frame clones and lacks some. This table holds some 80,000 clones, roughly 89% found once. The sample originates from a study of control samples from healthy donors and cancer patients. Germline V gene lookup returns CDR1 MNHEY and CDR2 SVGEGT. V was pared by 6 bases and J by 4 bases, with 10 bases between. The CDR3 has 13 amino acids. This sequence joins TRBV6-2 or TRBV6-3 and TRBJ2-1; D may be TRBD2 (5 bases). The sequencing sample was made of PBMCs. The TCR originated in a woman aged 60-75 years with head and neck cancer. This CDR3 reads CASSADSYNEQFF. The CDR3 region has the DNA TGTGCCAGCAGCGCGGACTCTTACAATGAGCAGTTCTTC.